These 24 T cell receptor beta chains originate from one sample sequenced in a study of CD8 T cells in Susac syndrome. It was with random hexamers that 0.5 to 1 ug RNA was reverse transcribed. TCRdb reprocessed the immunoSEQ multiplex PCR reads with MiXCR, giving one entry per CDR3 protein. Among 130,000 to 150,000 distinct CDR3 sequences listed, nearly 95% were seen once. The sequenced sample was CD8+ T cells from PBMCs. These receptors were obtained from a human donor in good health.

The chain combines TRBV13 with TRBJ1-5, with D uncertain. There are 14 residues in the CDR3. Germline CDR1 PRHDT, CDR2 FYEKMQ (reference sequence). Trimming cost V 3 bases and J 3 bases, with 9 bases left between them. The CDR3 DNA sequence: TGTGCCAGCAGCTTGGGAGGCCTCAATCAGCCCCAGCATTTT. As protein: CASSLGGLNQPQHF.

V and J are TRBV6-2 or TRBV6-3 and TRBJ2-5, with 10 bases fitting TRBD1. Looked up from germline, CDR1 is MNHEY and CDR2 is SVGEGT. The V and J ends lost 4 bases and 9 bases, in that order; junction bases with no gene match: 8. The CDR3 has 14 amino acids. CDR3 DNA: TGTGCCAGCAGTTGGGGGACAGGGGTTCAATCCCAGTACTTC. This encodes CASSWGTGVQSQYF.

The genes are TRBV11-2 and TRBJ2-5; 9 bases map to TRBD1. The V and J ends lost 4 bases and 1 base, in that order; junction bases with no gene match: 10. This CDR3 contains 17 residues. CDR1 and CDR2 (germline): SGHAT, FQNNGV. CDR3 amino acids: CASSSPSTDRGQETQYF. CDR3 nucleotide sequence: TGTGCCAGCAGCTCGCCCAGCACGGACAGGGGCCAAGAGACCCAGTACTTC.

The rearrangement joins TRBV27 to TRBJ1-1; D not resolved. The germline CDR1 and CDR2 sequences are MNHEY and SMNVEV (reference sequence). The CDR3 has 15 residues. Trimming shortened V by 3 bases and J by 5 bases, and 16 bases separated the two germline ends. CDR3 in DNA: TGTGCCAGCAGTTTTGACCCCCTAGGTCGGACTGAAGCTTTCTTT. It codes for CASSFDPLGRTEAFF.

The chain links TRBV20-1 to TRBJ2-7, with a weak D call TRBD1 (6 bases). CDR1 and CDR2 (germline): DFQATT, SNEGSKA (reference sequence). V lost 6 bases, J lost 0 bases, and 12 bases lay in between. There are 13 residues in the CDR3. CDR3 DNA: TGCAGTGCCGGGTCGGACAGCTCCTACGAGCAGTACTTC. This sequence encodes CSAGSDSSYEQYF.

V gene TRBV30 combines with J gene TRBJ1-5; a possible D gene is TRBD1 (5 bases). Per the germline V gene, CDR1 is GTSNPN and CDR2 is SVGIG (reference sequence). The CDR3 is made up of 14 amino acids. V lost 0 bases and J 8 bases, leaving 14 bases between the germline ends. The CDR3 nucleotides read TGTGCCTGGAGTGTACTCGGGGGATTGGAGCCCCAGCATTTT. Translated: CAWSVLGGLEPQHF. Based on the CDR3 plus reference TRBV30 and TRBJ1-5, the full variable domain is SQTIHQWPATLVQPVGSPLSLECTVEGTSNPNLYWYRQAAGRGLQLLFYSVGIGQISSEVPQNLSASRPQDRQFILSSKKLLLSDSGFYLCAWSVLGGLEPQHFGDGTRLSIL.

V gene TRBV7-9 combines with J gene TRBJ2-7, with 10 bases lining up with TRBD1. CDR3 size: 14 residues. CDR1 and CDR2 (germline): SEHNR, FQNEAQ (reference sequence). V trimming: 5 bases; J trimming: 3 bases; junction bases outside the gene matches: 4. CDR3 coding DNA: TGTGCCAGCAGCGGCCGGACAGGGGGCTACGAGCAGTACTTC. Its protein product is CASSGRTGGYEQYF.

The chain employs TRBV27 and TRBJ2-1; 10 positions match TRBD2. The V gene end was trimmed by 5 bases and the J gene end by 6 bases; junction bases not matched to a gene: 7. Germline V gene lookup returns CDR1 MNHEY and CDR2 SMNVEV (reference sequence). This CDR3 comprises 15 residues. Here the CDR3 DNA reads TGTGCCAGCAGTCTTGCTAGCGGGAGTGGCAATGAGCAGTTCTTC. This codes for CASSLASGSGNEQFF.

The V call is TRBV5-6, the J call TRBJ2-5, with D tentatively TRBD1 (5 bases). This CDR3 is built from 16 residues. Per the germline V gene, CDR1 is SGHDT and CDR2 is YYEEEE. Between the trimmed V and J ends, which lost 6 bases and 3 bases, there was a span of 21 bases. The CDR3 DNA sequence: TGTGCCAGCAACCTCAGCCCAGGGAACGTCAAAGAGACCCAGTACTTC. Its translation is CASNLSPGNVKETQYF.

V and J are TRBV11-2 and TRBJ2-5, with D maybe TRBD2 (5 bases). CDR3 length equals 14 residues. V was cut by 5 bases and J by 2 bases, with 12 bases left in between. The germline CDR1 and CDR2 sequences are SGHAT and FQNNGV. CDR3 residues: CASSLPGLQETQYF. CDR3 nucleotides: TGTGCCAGCAGCCTCCCTGGACTTCAAGAGACCCAGTACTTC.

The J gene is TRBJ2-1, the V gene TRBV20-1; 9 bases match TRBD2. The germline gives CDR1 DFQATT, CDR2 SNEGSKA (reference sequence). J gave up 3 bases and V 4 bases, and 4 bases lay outside the gene matches. This CDR3 is 14 amino acids long. Here the CDR3 DNA reads TGCAGTGCTAAGCTAGCGGGATACTACAATGAGCAGTTCTTC. Amino acids: CSAKLAGYYNEQFF.

V is TRBV19 and J is TRBJ1-2, with D unclear. The germline V and J ends were trimmed by 7 bases and 8 bases, with 14 bases remaining between them. Germline lookup yields CDR1 LNHDA and CDR2 SQIVND (reference sequence). This CDR3 contains 12 residues. The CDR3 sequence: CASTHPSGGYTF. For the CDR3, the DNA is TGTGCCAGTACTCATCCCTCGGGGGGCTACACCTTC.

V and J are TRBV29-1 and TRBJ1-1; maybe TRBD1 (5 bases). The CDR3 length is 13 residues. V was trimmed by 7 bases and J by 2 bases, leaving 14 bases between them. The germline gives CDR1 SQVTM, CDR2 ANQGSEA. This chain's CDR3 is CSATGTVNTEAFF. For the CDR3, the DNA is TGCAGCGCAACCGGGACCGTCAACACTGAAGCTTTCTTT.

This clonotype was seen a single time. The V gene is TRBV9, the J gene TRBJ2-1; 8 nucleotides agree with TRBD2. There are 17 residues in the CDR3. Germline V gene lookup returns CDR1 SGDLS and CDR2 YYNGEE. The ends lost 3 bases at V and 3 bases at J; junction bases unmatched: 11. The CDR3: CASSDPKQGLDYNEQFF. DNA for the CDR3: TGTGCCAGCAGCGATCCAAAACAGGGACTAGACTACAATGAGCAGTTCTTC.

This rearrangement joins TRBV20-1 to TRBJ2-7; weak D call: TRBD1 (5 bases). The CDR3 length is 13 residues. Deletions cut 3 bases from V and 4 bases from J, with 13 bases between. CDR1 is DFQATT and CDR2 is SNEGSKA in the germline V gene (reference sequence). CDR3 DNA sequence: TGCAGTGCTAGGCAGGGCCTGGGGTACGAGCAGTACTTC. It is translated as CSARQGLGYEQYF.

This sequence joins TRBV28 and TRBJ2-7; 7 bases align to TRBD1. The junction had 19 bases not matched to a gene; V was cut back by 3 bases and J by 5 bases. The CDR3 spans 18 residues. Germline V gene lookup returns CDR1 MDHEN and CDR2 SYDVKM. DNA of the CDR3: TGTGCCAGCAGTTTCAACCGATCGGCCCCCGGGACAGCGGACGAGCAGTACTTC. Translating it yields CASSFNRSAPGTADEQYF. The full variable domain, completed using reference TRBV28 and TRBJ2-7, is DVKVTQSSRYLVKRTGEKVFLECVQDMDHENMFWYRQDPGLGLRLIYFSYDVKMKEKGDIPEGYSVSREKKERFSLILESASTNQTSMYLCASSFNRSAPGTADEQYFGPGTRLTVT.

The V and J genes are TRBV28 and TRBJ2-7; D unclear. The CDR3 totals 11 residues. Germline CDR1 is MDHEN and CDR2 is SYDVKM. V shed 5 bases and J shed 7 bases, with 9 bases lying between them. The CDR3 DNA sequence: TGTGCCAGCAGTATTCTAGGGGAGCAGTACTTC. Amino acids: CASSILGEQYF.

V is TRBV25-1 and J is TRBJ1-5; the D gene is possibly TRBD1 (5 bases). The ends were cut back, 3 bases at V and 2 bases at J, with 11 bases in the middle. Germline V gives CDR1 MGHDK, CDR2 SYGVNS. This CDR3 spans 15 amino acids. CDR3 coding DNA: TGTGCCAGCAGTGAGGGGGGTTTGGGCAATCAGCCCCAGCATTTT. Its translation: CASSEGGLGNQPQHF.

The chain employs TRBV7-8 and TRBJ2-7, with 7 bases identical to TRBD2. Germline assignment: CDR1 SGHVS and CDR2 FQNEAQ. The J segment lost 1 base and the V segment lost 6 bases, leaving 9 bases of the junction unmatched. This CDR3 region has 15 residues. DNA for the CDR3: TGTGCCAGCAGTCGCCGAGGGGAGGGGTCCTACGAGCAGTACTTC. Translation gives CASSRRGEGSYEQYF. Supplemented by reference TRBV7-8 and TRBJ2-7, the full variable domain reads GAGVSQSPRYKVAKRGQDVALRCDPISGHVSLFWYQQALGQGPEFLTYFQNEAQLDKSGLPSDRFFAERPEGSVSTLKIQRTQQEDSAVYLCASSRRGEGSYEQYFGPGTRLTVT.

The chain recombines TRBV20-1 with TRBJ1-1; D remains ambiguous. CDR3 size: 13 residues. CDR1 DFQATT and CDR2 SNEGSKA come from the germline V gene (reference sequence). V shed 0 bases and J shed 1 base, with 6 bases lying between them. CDR3 residues: CSAREQTNTEAFF. The DNA of the CDR3 is TGCAGTGCTAGAGAACAAACGAACACTGAAGCTTTCTTT.

In its sample, this clonotype was seen once. The CDR3 bases are TGCAGCGTTGTACAGGGGGCCTCCTACGAGCAGTACTTC. Protein sequence: CSVVQGASYEQYF. V is TRBV29-1 and J is TRBJ2-7; TRBD1 agrees at 9 bases. Germline CDR1 is SQVTM and CDR2 is ANQGSEA. The CDR3 consists of 13 residues. V lost 4 bases, J lost 0 bases, and 1 base stayed unmatched.

This rearrangement joins TRBV4-3 to TRBJ2-1; 8 bases line up with TRBD2. V was pared by 0 bases and J by 4 bases, with 5 bases of the junction left unmatched. Germline values: CDR1 LGHNA, CDR2 YSLEER. CDR3 length: 16 amino acids. CDR3 loop: CASSQDGGALYNEQFF. CDR3 nucleotide sequence: TGCGCCAGCAGCCAAGACGGGGGGGCGTTGTACAATGAGCAGTTCTTC.

In its sample, this clonotype was seen once. The V call is TRBV7-3, the J call TRBJ2-1; 7 bases fit TRBD2. Germline CDR1 reads SGHTA; CDR2 reads FQGTGA. With V trimmed by 5 bases and J by 2 bases, 6 bases remained unmatched. CDR3 length: 15 residues. CDR3 nucleotide sequence: TGTGCCAGCAGCAAAGCGGGATCCCCCTACAATGAGCAGTTCTTC. Translated: CASSKAGSPYNEQFF.

The rearrangement joins TRBV4-2 to TRBJ2-7; the match to TRBD2 covers 10 bases. The CDR3 runs to 19 residues. From germline, CDR1 is LGHNA and CDR2 YNFKEQ. After removal of 0 bases from V and 3 bases from J, the junction contained 14 bases not matched to a gene. DNA of the CDR3: TGTGCCAGCAGCCAAGAAATTAGCGGGAGGTTGATAGGGAACTACGAGCAGTACTTC. Encoded protein: CASSQEISGRLIGNYEQYF.